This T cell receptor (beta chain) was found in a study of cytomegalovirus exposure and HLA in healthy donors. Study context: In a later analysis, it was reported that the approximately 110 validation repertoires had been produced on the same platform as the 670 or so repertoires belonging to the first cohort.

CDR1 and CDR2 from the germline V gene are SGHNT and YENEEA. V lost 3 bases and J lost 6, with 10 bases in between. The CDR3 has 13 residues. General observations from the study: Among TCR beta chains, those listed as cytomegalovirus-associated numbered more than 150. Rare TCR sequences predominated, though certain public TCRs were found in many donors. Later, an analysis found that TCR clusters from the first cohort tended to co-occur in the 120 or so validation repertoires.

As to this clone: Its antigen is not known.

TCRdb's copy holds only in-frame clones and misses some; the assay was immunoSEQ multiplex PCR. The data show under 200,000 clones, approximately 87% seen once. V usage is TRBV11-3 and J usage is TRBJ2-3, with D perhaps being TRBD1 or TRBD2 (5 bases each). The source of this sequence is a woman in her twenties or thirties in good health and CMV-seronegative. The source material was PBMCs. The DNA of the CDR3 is TGTGCCAGCAGCTTTGAGAGGGGCGATACGCAGTATTTT. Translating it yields CASSFERGDTQYF.